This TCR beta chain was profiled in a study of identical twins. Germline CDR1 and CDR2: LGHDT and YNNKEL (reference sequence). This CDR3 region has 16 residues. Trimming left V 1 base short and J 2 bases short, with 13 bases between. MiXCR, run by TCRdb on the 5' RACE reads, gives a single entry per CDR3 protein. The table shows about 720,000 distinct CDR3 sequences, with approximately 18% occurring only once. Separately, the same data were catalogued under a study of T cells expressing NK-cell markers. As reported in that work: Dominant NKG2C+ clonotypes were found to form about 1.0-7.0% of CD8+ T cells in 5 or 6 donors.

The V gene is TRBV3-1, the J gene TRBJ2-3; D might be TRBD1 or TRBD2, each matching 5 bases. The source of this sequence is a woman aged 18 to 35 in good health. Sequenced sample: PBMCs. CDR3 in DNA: TGTGCCAGCAGCCAAGGCTCGGGACGGATCACAGATACGCAGTATTTT. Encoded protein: CASSQGSGRITDTQYF.